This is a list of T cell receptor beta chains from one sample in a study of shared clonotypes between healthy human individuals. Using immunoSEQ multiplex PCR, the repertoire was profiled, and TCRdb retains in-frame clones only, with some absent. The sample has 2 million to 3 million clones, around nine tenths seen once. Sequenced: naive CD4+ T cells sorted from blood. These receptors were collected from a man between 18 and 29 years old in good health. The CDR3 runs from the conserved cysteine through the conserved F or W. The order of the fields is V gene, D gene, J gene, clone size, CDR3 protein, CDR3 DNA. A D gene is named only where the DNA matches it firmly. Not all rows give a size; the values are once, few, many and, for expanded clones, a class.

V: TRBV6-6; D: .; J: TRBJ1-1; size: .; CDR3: CASSFLDGNTEAFF; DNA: TGTGCCAGCAGTTTCTTGGACGGTAACACTGAAGCTTTCTTT
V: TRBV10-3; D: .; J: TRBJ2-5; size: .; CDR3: CAINRDWSETQYF; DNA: TGTGCCATCAACCGAGACTGGTCAGAGACCCAGTACTTC
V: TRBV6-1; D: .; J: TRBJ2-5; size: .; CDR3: CAGSDTITETQYF; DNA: TGTGCCGGATCCGATACTATCACCGAGACCCAGTACTTC
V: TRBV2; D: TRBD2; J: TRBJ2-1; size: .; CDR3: CASSTSVLYNEQFF; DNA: TGTGCCAGCAGTACTAGCGTACTATACAATGAGCAGTTCTTC
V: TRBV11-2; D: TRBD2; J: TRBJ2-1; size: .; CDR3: CASSLAGGSSYNEQFF; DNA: TGTGCCAGCAGCTTAGCGGGGGGGAGCTCCTACAATGAGCAGTTCTTC
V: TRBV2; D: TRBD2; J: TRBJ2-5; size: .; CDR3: CASREGGTQYF; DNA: TGTGCCAGCCGGGAGGGAGGGACCCAGTACTTC
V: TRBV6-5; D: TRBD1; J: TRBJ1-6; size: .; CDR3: CASSYSRDRGSPLHF; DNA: TGTGCCAGCAGTTACTCTCGGGACAGGGGTTCACCCCTCCACTTT
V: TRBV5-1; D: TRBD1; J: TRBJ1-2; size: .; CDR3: CASSRDSLGNGYTF; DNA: TGCGCCAGCAGTAGGGACAGCCTTGGGAATGGCTACACCTTC
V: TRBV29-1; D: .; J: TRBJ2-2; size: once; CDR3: CSATGTGELFF; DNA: TGCAGCGCTACAGGGACCGGGGAGCTGTTTTTT
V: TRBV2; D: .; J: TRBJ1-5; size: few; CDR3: CASNGQPQHF; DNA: TGTGCCAGCAACGGACAGCCCCAGCATTTT
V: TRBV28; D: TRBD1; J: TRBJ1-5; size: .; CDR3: CASSLVQGAGQPQHF; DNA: TGTGCCAGCAGTTTAGTACAGGGGGCCGGTCAGCCCCAGCATTTT
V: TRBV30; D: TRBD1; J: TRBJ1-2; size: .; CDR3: CAWSDSGTGYGYTF; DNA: TGTGCCTGGAGTGACTCGGGGACAGGGTATGGCTACACCTTC
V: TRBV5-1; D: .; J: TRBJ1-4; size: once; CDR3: CASSLAGAPNEKLFF; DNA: TGCGCCAGCAGCTTAGCAGGGGCCCCTAATGAAAAACTGTTTTTT
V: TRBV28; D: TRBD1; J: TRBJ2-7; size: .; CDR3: CASSLKGGWNF; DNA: TGTGCCAGCAGTTTAAAAGGGGGCTGGAACTTC
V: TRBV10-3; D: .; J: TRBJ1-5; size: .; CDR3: CAISQGDDNQPQHF; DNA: TGTGCCATCAGCCAGGGAGATGACAATCAGCCCCAGCATTTT
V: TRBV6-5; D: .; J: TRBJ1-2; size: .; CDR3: CASSDGTTGGYTF; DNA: TGTGCCAGCAGTGACGGGACAACGGGTGGCTACACCTTC